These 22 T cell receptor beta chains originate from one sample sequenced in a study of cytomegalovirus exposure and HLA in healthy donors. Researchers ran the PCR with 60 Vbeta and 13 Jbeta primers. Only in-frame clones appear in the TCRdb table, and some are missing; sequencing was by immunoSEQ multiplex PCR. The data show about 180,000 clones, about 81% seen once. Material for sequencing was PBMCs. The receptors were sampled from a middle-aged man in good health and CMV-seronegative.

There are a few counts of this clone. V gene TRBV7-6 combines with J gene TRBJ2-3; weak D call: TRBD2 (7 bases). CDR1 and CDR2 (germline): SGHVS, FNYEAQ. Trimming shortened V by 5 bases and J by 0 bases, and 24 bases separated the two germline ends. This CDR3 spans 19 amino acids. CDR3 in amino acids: CASSLRGGLNSASTDTQYF. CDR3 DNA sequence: TGTGCCAGCAGCCTGAGGGGGGGCCTAAACAGTGCTAGCACAGATACGCAGTATTTT.

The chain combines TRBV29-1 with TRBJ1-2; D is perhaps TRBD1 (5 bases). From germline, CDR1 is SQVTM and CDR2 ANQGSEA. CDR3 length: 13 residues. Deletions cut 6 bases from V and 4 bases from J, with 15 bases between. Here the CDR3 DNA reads TGCAGCGTCATGATTGGGGGAGGCTATGGCTACACCTTC. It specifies CSVMIGGGYGYTF. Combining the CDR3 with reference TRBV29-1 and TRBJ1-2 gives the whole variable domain SAVISQKPSRDICQRGTSLTIQCQVDSQVTMMFWYRQQPGQSLTLIATANQGSEATYESGFVIDKFPISRPNLTFSTLTVSNMSPEDSSIYLCSVMIGGGYGYTFGSGTRLTVV.

The CDR3 spells CASSEPTSGGRHEQFF. The CDR3 nucleotides are TGTGCCAGCAGTGAACCAACTAGCGGGGGGCGTCATGAGCAGTTCTTC. The rearrangement links TRBV25-1 to TRBJ2-1, with 12 bases that match TRBD2. V lost 2 bases, J lost 8 bases, and 7 bases stayed unmatched. Germline CDR1 and CDR2: MGHDK and SYGVNS. The CDR3 is 16 residues long.

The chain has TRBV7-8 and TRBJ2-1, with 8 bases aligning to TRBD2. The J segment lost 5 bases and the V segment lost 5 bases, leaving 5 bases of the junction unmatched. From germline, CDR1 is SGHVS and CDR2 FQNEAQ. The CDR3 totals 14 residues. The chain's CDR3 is CASSLSSGHNEQFF. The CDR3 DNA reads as TGTGCCAGCAGCCTCTCTAGCGGGCACAATGAGCAGTTCTTC.

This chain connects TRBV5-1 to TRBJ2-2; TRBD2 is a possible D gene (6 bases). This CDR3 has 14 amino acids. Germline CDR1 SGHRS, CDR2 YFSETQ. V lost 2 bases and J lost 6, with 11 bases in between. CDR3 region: CASSLTGVAGELFF. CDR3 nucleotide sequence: TGCGCCAGCAGCTTAACGGGAGTGGCCGGGGAGCTGTTTTTT.

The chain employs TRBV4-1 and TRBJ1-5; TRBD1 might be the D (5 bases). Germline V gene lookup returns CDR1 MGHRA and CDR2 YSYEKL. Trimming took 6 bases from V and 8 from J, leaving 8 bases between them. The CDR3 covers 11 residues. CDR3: CASRGAEPQHF. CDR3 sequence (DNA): TGCGCCAGCAGAGGGGCAGAGCCCCAGCATTTT.

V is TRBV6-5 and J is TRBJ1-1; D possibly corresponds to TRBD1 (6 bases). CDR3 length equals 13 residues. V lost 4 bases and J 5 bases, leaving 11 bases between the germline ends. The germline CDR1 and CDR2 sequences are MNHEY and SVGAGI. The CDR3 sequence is CASSSFTGTEAFF. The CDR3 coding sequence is TGTGCCAGCAGTTCCTTCACAGGGACTGAAGCTTTCTTT.

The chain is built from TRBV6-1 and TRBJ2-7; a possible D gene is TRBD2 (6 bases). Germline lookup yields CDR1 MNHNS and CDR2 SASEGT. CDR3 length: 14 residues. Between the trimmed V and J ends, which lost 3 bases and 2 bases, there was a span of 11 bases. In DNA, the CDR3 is TGTGCCAGCAGTGATCCTAGCGCCACCTACGAGCAGTACTTC. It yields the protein CASSDPSATYEQYF.

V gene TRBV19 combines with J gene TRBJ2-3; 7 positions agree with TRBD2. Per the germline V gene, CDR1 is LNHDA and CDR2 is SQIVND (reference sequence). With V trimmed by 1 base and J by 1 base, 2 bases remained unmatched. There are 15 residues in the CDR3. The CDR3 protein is CASSIATSRTDTQYF. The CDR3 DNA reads TGTGCCAGTAGTATAGCGACTAGCCGCACAGATACGCAGTATTTT.

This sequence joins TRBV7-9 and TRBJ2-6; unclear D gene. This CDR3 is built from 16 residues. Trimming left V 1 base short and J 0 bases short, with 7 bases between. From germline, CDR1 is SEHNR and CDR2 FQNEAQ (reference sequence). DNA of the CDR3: TGTGCCAGCAGCTTAGTGAGAGGCTCTGGGGCCAACGTCCTGACTTTC. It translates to CASSLVRGSGANVLTF.

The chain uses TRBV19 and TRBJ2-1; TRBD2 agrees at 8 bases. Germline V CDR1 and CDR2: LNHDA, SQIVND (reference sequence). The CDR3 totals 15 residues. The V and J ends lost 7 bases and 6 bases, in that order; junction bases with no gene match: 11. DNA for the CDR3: TGTGCCAGTACTAATAGGCGGGAGGAAGGCAATGAGCAGTTCTTC. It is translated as CASTNRREEGNEQFF.

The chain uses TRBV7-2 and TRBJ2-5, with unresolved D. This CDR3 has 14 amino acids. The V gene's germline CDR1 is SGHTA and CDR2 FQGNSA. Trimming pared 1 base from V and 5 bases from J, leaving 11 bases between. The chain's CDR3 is CASSLEVERETQYF. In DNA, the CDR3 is TGTGCCAGCAGCTTAGAGGTGGAGAGGGAGACCCAGTACTTC.

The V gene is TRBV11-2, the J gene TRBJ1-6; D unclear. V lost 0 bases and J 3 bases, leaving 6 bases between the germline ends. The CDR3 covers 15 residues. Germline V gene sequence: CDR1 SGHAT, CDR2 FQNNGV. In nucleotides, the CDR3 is TGTGCCAGCAGCTTAGACAGAAGCTATAATTCACCCCTCCACTTT. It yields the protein CASSLDRSYNSPLHF.

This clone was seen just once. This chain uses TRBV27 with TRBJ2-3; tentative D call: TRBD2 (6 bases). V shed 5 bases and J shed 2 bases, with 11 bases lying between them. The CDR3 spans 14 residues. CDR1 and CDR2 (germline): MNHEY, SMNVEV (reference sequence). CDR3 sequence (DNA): TGTGCCAGCAGTCCGACTAGACTCACAGATACGCAGTATTTT. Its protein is CASSPTRLTDTQYF.

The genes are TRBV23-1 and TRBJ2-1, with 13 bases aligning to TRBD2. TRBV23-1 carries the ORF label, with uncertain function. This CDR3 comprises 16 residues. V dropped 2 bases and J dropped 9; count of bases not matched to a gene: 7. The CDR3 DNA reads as TGCGCCAGCAGTCAAGACAGGACTAGCGGGAGCTGTGAGCAGTTCTTC. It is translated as CASSQDRTSGSCEQFF.

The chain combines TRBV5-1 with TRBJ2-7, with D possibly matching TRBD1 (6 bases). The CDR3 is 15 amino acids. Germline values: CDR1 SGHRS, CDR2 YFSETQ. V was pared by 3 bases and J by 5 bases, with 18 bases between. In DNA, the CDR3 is TGCGCCAGCAGCTCAGGTGGCAGGGGTGTCAACGAGCAGTACTTC. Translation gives CASSSGGRGVNEQYF. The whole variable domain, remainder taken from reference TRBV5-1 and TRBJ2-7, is KAGVTQTPRYLIKTRGQQVTLSCSPISGHRSVSWYQQTPGQGLQFLFEYFSETQRNKGNFPGRFSGRQFSNSRSEMNVSTLELGDSALYLCASSSGGRGVNEQYFGPGTRLTVT.

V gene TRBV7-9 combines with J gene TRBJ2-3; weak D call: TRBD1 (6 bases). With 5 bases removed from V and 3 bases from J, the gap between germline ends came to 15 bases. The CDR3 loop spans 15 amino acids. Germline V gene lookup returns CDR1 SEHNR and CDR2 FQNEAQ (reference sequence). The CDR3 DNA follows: TGTGCCAGCAGCCCCACGACAGGTCTAACAGATACGCAGTATTTT. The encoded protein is CASSPTTGLTDTQYF.

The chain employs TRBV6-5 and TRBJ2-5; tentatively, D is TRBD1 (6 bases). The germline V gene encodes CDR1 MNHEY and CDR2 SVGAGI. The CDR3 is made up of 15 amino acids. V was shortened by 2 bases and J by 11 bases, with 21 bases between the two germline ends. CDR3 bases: TGTGCCAGCAGTTACAACAGGGCCTCGACGGGTGAGCAGTACTTC. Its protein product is CASSYNRASTGEQYF.

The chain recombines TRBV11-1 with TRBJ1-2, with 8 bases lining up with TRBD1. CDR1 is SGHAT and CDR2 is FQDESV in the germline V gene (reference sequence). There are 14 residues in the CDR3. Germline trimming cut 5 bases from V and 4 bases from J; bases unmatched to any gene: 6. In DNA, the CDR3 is TGTGCCAGCAGCCCCCGACAGGGGATCTATGGCTACACCTTC. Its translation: CASSPRQGIYGYTF.

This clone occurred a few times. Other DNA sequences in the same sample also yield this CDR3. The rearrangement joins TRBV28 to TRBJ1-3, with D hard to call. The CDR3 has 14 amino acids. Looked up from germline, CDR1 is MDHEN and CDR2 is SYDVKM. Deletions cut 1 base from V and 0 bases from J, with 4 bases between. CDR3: CASSLSSSGNTIYF. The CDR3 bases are TGTGCCAGCAGTTTATCGAGCTCTGGAAACACCATATATTTT.

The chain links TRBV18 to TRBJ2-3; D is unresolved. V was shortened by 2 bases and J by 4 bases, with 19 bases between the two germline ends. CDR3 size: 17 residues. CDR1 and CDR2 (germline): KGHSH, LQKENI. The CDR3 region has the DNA TGTGCCAGCTCACCATTATTGCGAACCGGTGGTCCAGATACGCAGTATTTT. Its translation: CASSPLLRTGGPDTQYF.

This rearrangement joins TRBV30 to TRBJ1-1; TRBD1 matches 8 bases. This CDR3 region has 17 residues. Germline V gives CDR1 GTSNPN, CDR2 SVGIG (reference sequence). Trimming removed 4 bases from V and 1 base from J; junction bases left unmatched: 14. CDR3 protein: CAWTGVDRDYGNTEAFF. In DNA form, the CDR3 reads TGTGCCTGGACCGGGGTGGACAGGGATTACGGGAACACTGAAGCTTTCTTT. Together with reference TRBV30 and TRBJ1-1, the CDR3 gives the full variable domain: SQTIHQWPATLVQPVGSPLSLECTVEGTSNPNLYWYRQAAGRGLQLLFYSVGIGQISSEVPQNLSASRPQDRQFILSSKKLLLSDSGFYLCAWTGVDRDYGNTEAFFGQGTRLTVV.